This T cell receptor beta chain was retrieved from a study of regulatory T cells in long-lasting Graves disease. Study results and caveats: Researchers reported studying only peripheral blood, not thyroid tissue.

Ten or more counts support this clonotype. Antigen specificity is unknown. Time point in this sample: newly diagnosed GD, antithyroid drugs for less than 3 months. Scientists built the TCR library using RNA that was extracted from PBMCs. HTBI primers from iRepertoire and Arm-PCR of CDR3 regions yielded the TCR beta libraries. MiXCR, applied by TCRdb to the multiplex PCR reads, yields one record per CDR3 protein. The repertoire consists of under 400,000 distinct CDR3 sequences, with approximately 16% occurring once and the leading ten covering about 27%. These same data were also listed under a study on T cells in Graves' hyperthyroidism and ophthalmopathy.

The receptor was isolated from a man between 40 and 49 years old with Graves disease. This sample comprised peripheral blood mononuclear cells (PBMCs), obtained at new diagnosis, from a patient treated with antithyroid drugs.

The CDR3 sequence: CASSLGSSGGTDTQYF. The DNA for the CDR3 is TGTGCCAGCAGCTTGGGGAGTAGCGGGGGAACAGATACGCAGTATTTT. This chain joins TRBV5-8 and TRBJ2-3, with 9 bases identical to TRBD2. The junction had 5 bases not matched to a gene; V was cut back by 0 bases and J by 3 bases. CDR1 is SGHTS and CDR2 is YDEGEE in the germline V gene. This CDR3 spans 16 amino acids.